The 21 T cell receptor beta chains below were found in one sample sequenced in a study of blood T cell repertoires in COVID-19. Produced via immunoSEQ multiplex PCR; TCRdb's table is partial and in-frame only. This sample has under 200,000 clones, with 90% found just once. What was sequenced was peripheral blood. These receptors were collected from a man over 45 with acute or convalescent COVID-19.

The CDR3 reads CASSLRDSPPYEQYF. The CDR3 DNA reads TGTGCCAGCAGTTTAAGAGACAGTCCTCCCTACGAGCAGTACTTC. The chain recombines TRBV27 with TRBJ2-7; tentative D call: TRBD1 (5 bases). The CDR3 runs to 15 residues. Germline CDR1 is MNHEY and CDR2 is SMNVEV (reference sequence). Trimming stripped 2 bases from V and 2 bases from J, with 13 bases between.

The chain carries TRBV30 and TRBJ2-7; D is unresolved. There are 14 residues in the CDR3. Germline CDR1 GTSNPN, CDR2 SVGIG (reference sequence). V was clipped by 5 bases and J by 5 bases, with 19 bases between them. The CDR3 nucleotides read TGTGCCTGGGGCCCCGCACCTGGGCTCGACGAGCAGTACTTC. Amino acid sequence: CAWGPAPGLDEQYF.

The chain uses TRBV27 and TRBJ2-7; D is unclear. The CDR3 sequence is 16 residues long. CDR1 and CDR2 from the germline V gene are MNHEY and SMNVEV (reference sequence). The V end lost 5 bases, the J end lost 1 base, and 18 bases lay between the germline ends. CDR3 amino acids: CASSVHPPDFSYEQYV. CDR3 nucleotides: TGTGCCAGCAGTGTTCACCCGCCTGACTTTTCCTACGAGCAGTACGTC.

The chain is built from TRBV12-3 or TRBV12-4 and TRBJ1-4; TRBD1 aligns across 7 bases. The V and J ends lost 2 bases and 7 bases, in that order; junction bases with no gene match: 1. This CDR3 spans 13 amino acids. The CDR3, as DNA: TGTGCCAGCAGTTTAAGACAGGGTGAAAAACTGTTTTTT. This encodes CASSLRQGEKLFF.

This clone was picked up one time. The chain has TRBV6-4 and TRBJ2-7; D is uncertain. The CDR3 runs 14 residues. V lost 5 bases and J lost 5, with 16 bases in between. Germline-derived CDR1 and CDR2 are MRHNA and SNTAGT. In DNA form, the CDR3 reads TGTGCCAGCAGTTCCCCAGTATTTCGCCACGAGCAGTACTTC. Translated: CASSSPVFRHEQYF.

The chain employs TRBV11-1 and TRBJ2-1, with 7 nucleotides matching TRBD1. The V gene's germline CDR1 is SGHAT and CDR2 FQDESV (reference sequence). With 5 bases clipped from V and 4 bases from J, the junction kept 5 bases outside the gene matches. The CDR3 contains 14 residues. CDR3 residues: CASSHKDRYNEQFF. CDR3 DNA: TGTGCCAGCAGCCATAAGGACAGGTACAATGAGCAGTTCTTC.

The rearrangement uses TRBV14 and TRBJ2-1; no firm D call. The V gene lost 1 base and the J gene lost 8 bases, with 9 bases spanning the gap. This CDR3 region has 13 residues. CDR1 and CDR2 (germline): SGHDN, FVKESK. CDR3 in DNA: TGTGCCAGCAGCCAAGGATACTGGTATGAGCAGTTCTTC. Amino acids: CASSQGYWYEQFF.

CDR3 nucleotide sequence: TGTGCCAGCAGCTTAAAACTACGAGAGACCCAGTACTTC. It translates to CASSLKLRETQYF. This chain joins TRBV5-6 and TRBJ2-5, with D uncertain. The CDR3 is 13 residues long. The ends were cut back, 2 bases at V and 4 bases at J, with 9 bases in the middle. The germline gives CDR1 SGHDT, CDR2 YYEEEE. Based on the CDR3 plus reference TRBV5-6 and TRBJ2-5, the full variable domain is DAGVTQSPTHLIKTRGQQVTLRCSPKSGHDTVSWYQQALGQGPQFIFQYYEEEERQRGNFPDRFSGHQFPNYSSELNVNALLLGDSALYLCASSLKLRETQYFGPGTRLLVL.

This chain links TRBV18 with TRBJ1-2; 8 bases agree with TRBD1. After removal of 3 bases from V and 4 bases from J, the junction contained 1 base not matched to a gene. Germline lookup yields CDR1 KGHSH and CDR2 LQKENI. This CDR3 is built from 13 residues. The CDR3 DNA reads as TGTGCCAGCTCACCTACAGGGGGCTATGGCTACACCTTC. Translation: CASSPTGGYGYTF.

The rearrangement uses TRBV28 and TRBJ1-2, with 7 bases that match TRBD1. The CDR3 covers 15 residues. The V segment lost 2 bases and the J segment 4 bases; nucleotides outside the gene matches: 7. The germline V gene encodes CDR1 MDHEN and CDR2 SYDVKM. The DNA for the CDR3 is TGTGCCAGCAGTTTAGGGACAGTGAGCATCTATGGCTACACCTTC. Its translation: CASSLGTVSIYGYTF.

This sequence joins TRBV28 and TRBJ1-2; TRBD1 might be the D (5 bases). The length of the CDR3 is 15 residues. The germline gives CDR1 MDHEN, CDR2 SYDVKM. Trimming cost V 6 bases and J 4 bases, with 18 bases left between them. CDR3 bases: TGTGCCAGCAGCCTACAAAGCAGGGACTTCTATGGCTACACCTTC. This codes for CASSLQSRDFYGYTF.

The chain couples TRBV7-2 to TRBJ2-1, with 8 bases lining up with TRBD1. After removal of 0 bases from V and 7 bases from J, the junction contained 2 bases not matched to a gene. The germline V gene has CDR1 SGHTA and CDR2 FQGNSA. This CDR3 region has 14 residues. CDR3 DNA sequence: TGTGCCAGCAGCTTAGCTCGACAGGGGAATGAGCAGTTCTTC. Translation: CASSLARQGNEQFF.

V usage is TRBV7-9 and J usage is TRBJ1-3; D is uncertain. Germline CDR1 SEHNR, CDR2 FQNEAQ (reference sequence). This CDR3 contains 16 residues. Trimming took off 4 bases at V and 2 bases at J, with 15 bases between the two ends. The CDR3 region is CASSSSVLNAGNTIYF. The CDR3 coding sequence is TGTGCCAGCAGCTCCTCGGTCCTAAACGCTGGAAACACCATATATTTT.

This clone was picked up one time. The J gene is TRBJ2-7, the V gene TRBV7-3; 8 bases align to TRBD1. CDR1 SGHTA and CDR2 FQGTGA come from the germline V gene. V lost 2 bases and J lost 2; bases outside the gene matches: 5. The CDR3 has 15 amino acids. The CDR3 sequence is CASSLGQGAPYEQYF. DNA of the CDR3: TGTGCCAGCAGCTTAGGGCAGGGGGCCCCCTACGAGCAGTACTTC.

CDR3 residues: CASSTRDRFQETQYF. The CDR3 DNA sequence: TGTGCCAGCAGTACCCGGGACAGATTCCAAGAGACCCAGTACTTC. The chain employs TRBV6-5 and TRBJ2-5, with 7 bases fitting TRBD1. Germline V gene data show CDR1 as MNHEY and CDR2 as SVGAGI. The length of the CDR3 is 15 residues. V trimming: 5 bases; J trimming: 1 base; junction bases outside the gene matches: 7.

This chain uses TRBV7-9 with TRBJ2-2; 11 nucleotides agree with TRBD1. The length of the CDR3 is 15 residues. V shed 6 bases, J shed 4 bases, and the junction held 4 bases outside the gene matches. Germline CDR1 and CDR2: SEHNR and FQNEAQ (reference sequence). In DNA form, the CDR3 reads TGTGCCAGCAGGAAGGGACAGGGGGTCACCGGGGAGCTGTTTTTT. The encoded protein is CASRKGQGVTGELFF.

The table lists this clone with a count of one. The rearrangement uses TRBV24-1 and TRBJ2-3; 11 positions agree with TRBD2. The germline V gene encodes CDR1 KGHDR and CDR2 SFDVKD. This CDR3 has 16 residues. The V and J ends lost 0 bases and 4 bases, in that order; junction bases with no gene match: 2. CDR3 amino acids: CATSDLGTSGSDTQYF. The CDR3 nucleotides are TGTGCCACCAGTGATTTGGGGACTAGCGGATCAGATACGCAGTATTTT.

The genes are TRBV7-9 and TRBJ1-1, with 8 bases identical to TRBD1. The CDR3 length is 14 residues. V lost 5 bases, J lost 5 bases, and 7 bases stayed unmatched. Germline assignment: CDR1 SEHNR and CDR2 FQNEAQ (reference sequence). The CDR3 loop reads CASSQSDRATEAFF. CDR3 DNA: TGTGCCAGCAGCCAATCGGACAGGGCTACTGAAGCTTTCTTT. The variable domain in full, with the rest retrieved from reference TRBV7-9 and TRBJ1-1, is DTGVSQNPRHKITKRGQNVTFRCDPISEHNRLYWYRQTLGQGPEFLTYFQNEAQLEKSRLLSDRFSAERPKGSFSTLEIQRTEQGDSAMYLCASSQSDRATEAFFGQGTRLTVV.

V is TRBV7-2 and J is TRBJ1-5; D is possibly TRBD1 (6 bases). Deletions cut 2 bases from V and 3 bases from J, with 14 bases between. The CDR3 extends over 16 amino acids. Germline values: CDR1 SGHTA, CDR2 FQGNSA. The CDR3 region is CASSLRVRGYNQPQHF. In nucleotides, the CDR3 is TGTGCCAGCAGCTTAAGAGTCAGGGGATACAATCAGCCCCAGCATTTT.

The gene calls are TRBV30 and TRBJ2-7, with 7 bases fitting TRBD2. V trimming: 2 bases; J trimming: 6 bases; junction bases outside the gene matches: 4. Per germline, CDR1 GTSNPN and CDR2 SVGIG (reference sequence). The length of the CDR3 is 12 residues. The CDR3 region has the DNA TGTGCCTGGAGTAAATCGGGGGGCGAGCAGTACGTC. Translation gives CAWSKSGGEQYV.

This sequence joins TRBV20-1 and TRBJ2-1; D is unclear. The CDR3 extends over 9 amino acids. CDR1 is DFQATT, CDR2 SNEGSKA, per germline (reference sequence). CDR3 protein: CSPKNEQFF. The CDR3 DNA follows: TGCAGCCCAAAAAATGAGCAGTTCTTC.